The present entry profiles one TCR beta chain with its context. It was with a sample-barcoded 5' primer and a J-beta primer mix that a second PCR of roughly 6 to 12 cycles was run. TCRdb reprocessed the 5' RACE reads with MiXCR, giving one entry per CDR3 protein. The profile shows about 800,000 distinct CDR3 sequences, around 25% of them singletons. In germline, CDR1 is SQVTM, CDR2 ANQGSEA. The CDR3 loop spans 14 amino acids. The data belong to a study of blood T cells in healthy people across ages. About the study: There was about one barcoded beta molecule captured by template switching per two T cells.

The data also belong to a second study, concerning T cells of mothers and their children.

The sequenced sample consisted of blood. The sequence was collected from a boy aged 10-17 years in good health. The chain uses TRBV29-1 and TRBJ2-1; D possibly matches TRBD1 or TRBD2 (7 bases each). The assigned J gene may be wrong: the sequence end matches TRBJ2-7 better. The DNA of the CDR3 is TGCAGCGTAGCAGGGGGGGCCGTCACCTACGAGCAGTACTTC. Protein product: CSVAGGAVTYEQYF.